The text below deals with one TCR beta chain. These data come from a study of shared clonotypes between healthy human individuals. Researchers ran the assay at a deep level. Assay used: immunoSEQ multiplex PCR; TCRdb lists only in-frame clones, some missing. The sample yields approximately 2.5 million clones, just over 90% seen once. CD4+ cells underwent separation, giving CD45RA+ naive and CD45RA-negative memory subsets. This TCR was recovered from a man aged 18 to 29 in good health. Sequenced material: naive CD4+ T cells sorted from blood. Sample subset: CD45RA+ positively selected.

The CDR3 region has the DNA TGTGCCAGCAGCTTCCGCGGGCGGGAGGGGGGTAATGAGCAGTTCTTC. It yields the protein CASSFRGREGGNEQFF. This rearrangement joins TRBV5-6 to TRBJ2-1, with 9 bases aligning to TRBD2. Germline CDR1 is SGHDT and CDR2 is YYEEEE. Trimming took 2 bases from V and 7 from J; bases not matched to a gene: 10. The length of the CDR3 is 16 residues.